The 21 T cell receptor beta chains below were found in one sample sequenced in a study of blood T cell repertoires in COVID-19. Sequencing was performed with immunoSEQ multiplex PCR; in TCRdb, only in-frame clones are kept and a portion is missing. In the table there are 300,000 to 350,000 clones, 88% of which are singletons. Sequences were obtained from PBMCs or T cells enriched from blood (not recorded which). These receptor sequences come from a woman aged 25 to 39 who had been exposed to COVID-19.

This clone has a single count. Within the sample, other DNA sequences also encode this same CDR3. This chain links TRBV5-6 with TRBJ2-7; possible D gene TRBD1, 5 bases. Looked up from germline, CDR1 is SGHDT and CDR2 is YYEEEE. CDR3 length equals 13 residues. Trimming removed 1 base from V and 3 bases from J, with 8 bases in between. The CDR3 nucleotides read TGTGCCAGCAGCTTGCCCGACAGCTACGAGCAGTACTTC. Translated: CASSLPDSYEQYF.

The CDR3 DNA is TGTGCCTCCCCGGGACTAGCGGGAGCACAATACTTC. Protein sequence: CASPGLAGAQYF. The chain combines TRBV30 with TRBJ2-7; TRBD2 aligns across 14 bases. Losses at the gene ends were 7 bases for V and 13 bases for J; bases not matched to a gene: 9. There are 12 residues in the CDR3. From germline, CDR1 is GTSNPN and CDR2 SVGIG (reference sequence).

The rearrangement uses TRBV5-4 and TRBJ2-3; tentative D call: TRBD2 (5 bases). The CDR3 runs 11 residues. Per germline, CDR1 SGHNT and CDR2 YYREEE (reference sequence). Trimming shortened V by 6 bases and J by 6 bases, and 8 bases separated the two germline ends. The CDR3 is CASMGADTQYF. CDR3 coding DNA: TGTGCCAGCATGGGAGCCGATACGCAGTATTTT.

V is TRBV29-1 and J is TRBJ1-1; no definite D call. Germline V lookup: CDR1 SQVTM, CDR2 ANQGSEA. The CDR3 runs 14 residues. V shed 2 bases and J shed 2 bases, with 12 bases lying between them. The CDR3 DNA is TGCAGCGTTGAAACGAGGGCGGGCAACACTGAAGCTTTCTTT. Its protein is CSVETRAGNTEAFF.

This clone has more than one count but fewer than ten. CDR3 sequence (DNA): TGTGCCAGCTCACCGGATAACGGAAAGGGGAATGAAAAACTGTTTTTT. It translates to CASSPDNGKGNEKLFF. The chain has TRBV18 and TRBJ1-4; a possible D gene is TRBD1 (5 bases). Looked up from germline, CDR1 is KGHSH and CDR2 is LQKENI. Trimming removed 3 bases at V and 5 bases at J, with 16 bases between. The CDR3 has 16 residues.

This clone has more than one count but fewer than ten. In nucleotides, the CDR3 is TGTGCCAGCAGCTTGGGGACAGCGCCAACTAATGAAAAACTGTTTTTT. It encodes CASSLGTAPTNEKLFF. The chain recombines TRBV5-8 with TRBJ1-4; weak D call: TRBD1 (6 bases). The germline V gene has CDR1 SGHTS and CDR2 YDEGEE. CDR3 size: 16 residues. V was trimmed by 0 bases and J by 0 bases, leaving 9 bases between them.

Remarks on this clone: This sample also contains other DNA sequences that code for the same CDR3. The chain uses TRBV11-2 and TRBJ2-1; TRBD2 aligns across 12 bases. Germline CDR1 SGHAT, CDR2 FQNNGV. The J segment lost 6 bases and the V segment lost 5 bases, leaving 5 bases of the junction unmatched. CDR3 length equals 15 residues. CDR3 in amino acids: CASSLLAGGSNEQFF. For the CDR3, the DNA is TGTGCCAGCAGCCTTCTAGCGGGGGGGTCCAATGAGCAGTTCTTC. The full variable domain, in which reference TRBV11-2 and TRBJ2-1 provide the parts outside the CDR3, is EAGVAQSPRYKIIEKRQSVAFWCNPISGHATLYWYQQILGQGPKLLIQFQNNGVVDDSQLPKDRFSAERLKGVDSTLKIQPAKLEDSAVYLCASSLLAGGSNEQFFGPGTRLTVL.

The chain is built from TRBV21-1 and TRBJ2-7; no check of the table's D call, TRBD2, against the DNA was made. TRBV21-1 is annotated as a pseudogene. The CDR3 runs to 19 residues. Here the CDR3 reads CASSKAIGTSGSRGYEQYF. In nucleotides, the CDR3 is TGTGCCAGCAGCAAAGCGATCGGGACTAGCGGGAGCCGGGGCTACGAGCAGTACTTC.

This chain connects TRBV7-8 to TRBJ1-2; D remains unclear. V was clipped by 1 base and J by 5 bases, with 8 bases between them. The CDR3 is 13 residues long. CDR1 and CDR2 from the germline V gene are SGHVS and FQNEAQ. CDR3 in DNA: TGTGCCAGCAGCTTAGAACAGAAGTATGGCTACACCTTC. This codes for CASSLEQKYGYTF.

The chain combines TRBV5-1 with TRBJ1-4; the D is unclear. The CDR3 has 14 residues. The V and J ends lost 0 bases and 6 bases respectively, with 9 bases between them. In germline, CDR1 is SGHRS, CDR2 YFSETQ. The CDR3 DNA reads as TGCGCCAGCAGCTTGGACGGAGTCTATGAAAAACTGTTTTTT. Amino acid sequence: CASSLDGVYEKLFF.

This clone was seen once. Its ends do not fully match the called genes, so a read error is possible. The chain combines TRBV7-9 with TRBJ2-5; 8 bases match TRBD2. Germline assignment: CDR1 SEHNR and CDR2 FQNEAQ (reference sequence). The CDR3 is 14 amino acids. The CDR3 bases are TGTGCCAGCAGCCTAGCCAGCGGGAGTGGGACCCAGTACTTC. This translates into CASSLASGSGTQYF.

V and J are TRBV6-5 and TRBJ1-1; the match to TRBD1 covers 7 bases. Germline V gene lookup returns CDR1 MNHEY and CDR2 SVGAGI. The CDR3 consists of 15 residues. With 2 bases clipped from V and 4 bases from J, the junction kept 7 bases outside the gene matches. The CDR3 region has the DNA TGTGCCAGCAGTTACGCGGACAGGCGGAGCACTGAAGCTTTCTTT. It translates to CASSYADRRSTEAFF.

This chain uses TRBV28 with TRBJ2-7; D remains ambiguous. V lost 6 bases and J 7 bases, leaving 16 bases between the germline ends. From germline, CDR1 is MDHEN and CDR2 SYDVKM. The CDR3 is 13 amino acids. CDR3 in DNA: TGTGCCAGCAGCCCGGTGGTTCCGCGGGAGCAGTACTTC. Amino acid sequence: CASSPVVPREQYF.

This clone was detected a few times. The chain uses TRBV29-1 and TRBJ1-1, with D perhaps TRBD1 (5 bases). Germline lookup yields CDR1 SQVTM and CDR2 ANQGSEA. The germline V and J ends were trimmed by 7 bases and 3 bases, with 15 bases remaining between them. This CDR3 has 13 amino acids. CDR3 nucleotide sequence: TGCAGCGCTGGTCGGGGGGGACACACTGAAGCTTTCTTT. This codes for CSAGRGGHTEAFF. The full variable domain, rest sourced from reference TRBV29-1 and TRBJ1-1, is SAVISQKPSRDICQRGTSLTIQCQVDSQVTMMFWYRQQPGQSLTLIATANQGSEATYESGFVIDKFPISRPNLTFSTLTVSNMSPEDSSIYLCSAGRGGHTEAFFGQGTRLTVV.

As DNA, the CDR3 is TGTGCCAGCAGCTCCCAATCGAACACTGAAGCTTTCTTT. The encoded protein is CASSSQSNTEAFF. The chain recombines TRBV5-5 with TRBJ1-1; no clear D. This CDR3 contains 13 residues. Trimming shortened V by 3 bases and J by 1 base, and 7 bases separated the two germline ends. Germline CDR1 is SGHKS and CDR2 is YYEKEE (reference sequence).

The J gene is TRBJ2-7, the V gene TRBV5-1; 9 nucleotides line up with TRBD2. The CDR3 is 15 amino acids. V was clipped by 4 bases and J by 4 bases; unmatched bases: 9. The germline V gene encodes CDR1 SGHRS and CDR2 YFSETQ. The CDR3 bases are TGCGCCAGCAGCCGTACGAAGACTAGCGGATACGAGCAGTACTTC. Protein sequence: CASSRTKTSGYEQYF. Supplemented by reference TRBV5-1 and TRBJ2-7, the full variable domain reads KAGVTQTPRYLIKTRGQQVTLSCSPISGHRSVSWYQQTPGQGLQFLFEYFSETQRNKGNFPGRFSGRQFSNSRSEMNVSTLELGDSALYLCASSRTKTSGYEQYFGPGTRLTVT.

This sequence joins TRBV24-1 and TRBJ2-1; 10 bases map to TRBD2. J gave up 2 bases and V 5 bases, and 2 bases lay outside the gene matches. Germline V gives CDR1 KGHDR, CDR2 SFDVKD. There are 15 residues in the CDR3. The CDR3 region has the DNA TGTGCCACCAGTGTAAGCGGGAGGGCCTACAATGAGCAGTTCTTC. Amino acid sequence: CATSVSGRAYNEQFF.

This clone was seen just once. The chain employs TRBV6-1 and TRBJ2-1; 11 nucleotides align to TRBD2. J lost 5 bases, V lost 4 bases, and 7 bases had no gene match. Germline V CDR1 and CDR2: MNHNS, SASEGT. CDR3 length: 16 residues. The CDR3 here is CASSVLAGGLNNEQFF. The DNA for the CDR3 is TGTGCCAGCAGTGTGCTAGCGGGAGGCCTTAACAATGAGCAGTTCTTC.

V is TRBV20-1 and J is TRBJ1-1; no clear D. The V end lost 7 bases, the J end lost 10 bases, and 16 bases lay between the germline ends. The CDR3 is made up of 11 amino acids. Germline-derived CDR1 and CDR2 are DFQATT and SNEGSKA (reference sequence). CDR3 sequence (DNA): TGCAGTGGTCTCGGAGGACGGGCAGCTTTCTTT. This sequence encodes CSGLGGRAAFF.

J is TRBJ2-7 and V is TRBV18, with 7 bases fitting TRBD2. Germline trimming cut 4 bases from V and 6 bases from J; bases unmatched to any gene: 0. The CDR3 has 11 amino acids. Germline lookup yields CDR1 KGHSH and CDR2 LQKENI. CDR3: CASSREGEQYF. The CDR3 DNA sequence: TGTGCCAGCTCACGGGAGGGCGAGCAGTACTTC.

This clone has only one observation. V and J are TRBV28 and TRBJ2-1, with 11 bases aligning to TRBD2. The V gene end was trimmed by 5 bases and the J gene end by 7 bases; junction bases not matched to a gene: 10. Germline V gene sequence: CDR1 MDHEN, CDR2 SYDVKM. This CDR3 region has 16 residues. The chain's CDR3 is CASSPWTLAGVNEQFF. The CDR3 nucleotides are TGTGCCAGCAGTCCCTGGACACTAGCGGGAGTTAATGAGCAGTTCTTC.